A selection of T cell receptor beta chains follows, all from one sample in a study of tumor-infiltrating lymphocytes in primary liver carcinoma. A single record per CDR3 protein comes from TCRdb applying MiXCR to the multiplex PCR reads. The sample holds 310,000 or so distinct CDR3 sequences, nearly 60% seen once. Sequencing was performed on peripheral blood. These receptors came from a young woman with primary liver carcinoma and hepatitis B virus infection. The CDR3 runs from the conserved cysteine through the conserved F or W. Fields, in order: D gene, J gene, clone size, V gene, CDR3 protein, CDR3 DNA. The D gene is left open where the match is weak. Where a row states a size, it is once, few, many or the class of an expanded clone; other rows omit it.

D gene: -; J gene: TRBJ2-7; clone size: -; V gene: TRBV4-1; CDR3 protein: CASSQVWDISYEQSF; CDR3 DNA: TGCGCCAGCAGCCAAGTTTGGGACATCTCCTACGAGCAGTCCTTC
D gene: -; J gene: TRBJ2-3; clone size: few; V gene: TRBV30; CDR3 protein: CAWADPLTEADTQYF; CDR3 DNA: TGTGCCTGGGCTGACCCCTTAACTGAGGCAGATACGCAGTATTTT
D gene: TRBD1; J gene: TRBJ1-2; clone size: -; V gene: TRBV28; CDR3 protein: CASSLPGQSSYTF; CDR3 DNA: TGTGCCAGCAGTTTACCGGGACAGAGTAGCTACACCTTC
D gene: -; J gene: TRBJ2-3; clone size: many; V gene: TRBV29-1; CDR3 protein: CSVEGSSTDTQYF; CDR3 DNA: TGCAGCGTTGAAGGCTCAAGCACAGATACGCAGTATTTT
D gene: TRBD2; J gene: TRBJ2-7; clone size: -; V gene: TRBV7-8; CDR3 protein: CASSPHLWLRGGTSSYEQYF; CDR3 DNA: TGTGCCAGCAGCCCCCACCTTTGGCTAAGGGGGGGGACTAGCTCCTACGAGCAGTACTTC
D gene: -; J gene: TRBJ2-7; clone size: once; V gene: TRBV4-1; CDR3 protein: CASSQGPQSKGYEQHF; CDR3 DNA: TGCGCCAGCAGCCAAGGTCCCCAATCCAAGGGCTACGAGCAGCACTTC
D gene: TRBD1; J gene: TRBJ1-5; clone size: -; V gene: TRBV4-1; CDR3 protein: CASSLGQGGNQPQHF; CDR3 DNA: TGCGCCAGCAGCCTTGGACAGGGGGGCAATCAGCCCCAGCATTTT
D gene: -; J gene: TRBJ2-7; clone size: once; V gene: TRBV4-1; CDR3 protein: CVSCQLPGGGVPYEQYF; CDR3 DNA: TGCGTCAGCTGCCAACTTCCTGGAGGGGGGGTACCCTACGAGCAGTACTTC
D gene: -; J gene: TRBJ2-1; clone size: -; V gene: TRBV29-1; CDR3 protein: CSAHGGRVMANEQFF; CDR3 DNA: TGCAGCGCCCACGGGGGGCGGGTGATGGCAAATGAGCAGTTCTTC
D gene: -; J gene: TRBJ2-5; clone size: many; V gene: TRBV12-3/TRBV12-4; CDR3 protein: CASSPGRSQETQYF; CDR3 DNA: TGTGCCAGCAGTCCGGGGAGGTCCCAAGAGACCCAGTACTTC
D gene: TRBD1; J gene: TRBJ2-7; clone size: -; V gene: TRBV7-9; CDR3 protein: CTSSFWDSTYEQYF; CDR3 DNA: TGTACCAGCAGCTTTTGGGACAGTACCTACGAGCAGTACTTC
D gene: -; J gene: TRBJ2-3; clone size: -; V gene: TRBV29-1; CDR3 protein: CSAALSGQSTDTQYF; CDR3 DNA: TGCAGCGCCGCCCTCAGCGGGCAGAGTACAGATACGCAGTATTTT
D gene: TRBD2; J gene: TRBJ2-1; clone size: -; V gene: TRBV11-2; CDR3 protein: CASSLAGGYNEQSF; CDR3 DNA: TGTGCCAGTAGCTTAGCGGGAGGATACAATGAGCAGTCCTTC
D gene: -; J gene: TRBJ1-2; clone size: few; V gene: TRBV7-9; CDR3 protein: CASSFTSNYGYTF; CDR3 DNA: TGTGCCAGCAGCTTCACATCGAACTATGGCTACACCTTC
D gene: -; J gene: TRBJ2-5; clone size: -; V gene: TRBV11-2; CDR3 protein: CASSSGPLGGTQYF; CDR3 DNA: TGTGCCAGCAGCTCAGGACCTCTAGGGGGGACCCAGTACTTC
D gene: TRBD1; J gene: TRBJ1-2; clone size: many; V gene: TRBV5-5; CDR3 protein: CASSLGGQAYGYTF; CDR3 DNA: TGTGCCAGCAGCTTGGGAGGACAGGCCTATGGCTACACCTTC
D gene: TRBD1; J gene: TRBJ2-1; clone size: -; V gene: TRBV29-1; CDR3 protein: CSVKTRGRPNERFF; CDR3 DNA: TGCAGCGTTAAGACCAGGGGGCGGCCGAATGAGCGGTTCTTC
D gene: -; J gene: TRBJ1-5; clone size: -; V gene: TRBV6-2/TRBV6-3; CDR3 protein: CASSAPSQEWSNQPQHF; CDR3 DNA: TGTGCCAGCAGTGCGCCCAGTCAGGAATGGAGCAATCAGCCCCAGCATTTT
D gene: TRBD1; J gene: TRBJ1-3; clone size: many; V gene: TRBV29-1; CDR3 protein: CSVEDFGRGANTIYF; CDR3 DNA: TGCAGCGTTGAAGATTTCGGCAGGGGGGCGAACACCATATATTTT
D gene: -; J gene: TRBJ2-2; clone size: -; V gene: TRBV10-3; CDR3 protein: CAVSVGAGAGKLFF; CDR3 DNA: TGTGCCGTTTCGGTGGGCGCGGGCGCCGGGAAGCTGTTTTTT
D gene: -; J gene: TRBJ2-1; clone size: -; V gene: TRBV6-5; CDR3 protein: CASSDPGAGDEQFF; CDR3 DNA: TGTGCCAGCAGTGACCCTGGGGCAGGGGATGAGCAGTTCTTC
D gene: -; J gene: TRBJ1-6; clone size: -; V gene: TRBV6-2/TRBV6-3; CDR3 protein: CASNLQELSPLHF; CDR3 DNA: TGTGCCAGCAATTTACAGGAACTTTCACCCCTCCACTTT
D gene: -; J gene: TRBJ2-7; clone size: -; V gene: TRBV11-2; CDR3 protein: CASSPTFGAHEQYF; CDR3 DNA: TGTGCCAGCAGCCCCACGTTTGGGGCTCACGAGCAGTACTTC
D gene: -; J gene: TRBJ2-2; clone size: -; V gene: TRBV11-2; CDR3 protein: CASSLRTGWDTGELFF; CDR3 DNA: TGTGCCAGCAGCCTCAGGACCGGGTGGGACACCGGGGAGCTGTTTTTT
D gene: -; J gene: TRBJ2-6; clone size: many; V gene: TRBV4-2; CDR3 protein: CASSQDPISGANVLTF; CDR3 DNA: TGTGCCAGCAGCCAAGATCCGATCTCTGGGGCCAACGTCCTGACTTTC
D gene: -; J gene: TRBJ1-2; clone size: -; V gene: TRBV29-1; CDR3 protein: CSVLGAGGGYTF; CDR3 DNA: TGCAGCGTCCTCGGGGCAGGCGGTGGCTACACCTTC
D gene: TRBD2; J gene: TRBJ2-2; clone size: few; V gene: TRBV11-2; CDR3 protein: CTSSPLEGLAGGVELFF; CDR3 DNA: TGTACCAGCAGCCCCCTGGAGGGACTAGCGGGAGGGGTGGAGCTGTTTTTT
D gene: -; J gene: TRBJ1-3; clone size: -; V gene: TRBV6-5; CDR3 protein: CASSYSVGSLSGNAIYF; CDR3 DNA: TGTGCCAGCAGTTACTCGGTGGGGAGCCTCTCTGGAAACGCCATATATTTT
D gene: -; J gene: TRBJ2-5; clone size: many; V gene: TRBV10-3; CDR3 protein: CAPEDGGPQETQYF; CDR3 DNA: TGTGCCCCGGAGGACGGCGGGCCCCAAGAGACCCAGTACTTC
D gene: -; J gene: TRBJ2-3; clone size: -; V gene: TRBV29-1; CDR3 protein: CRVKGLAATDTQYF; CDR3 DNA: TGCAGGGTGAAGGGATTAGCGGCCACAGATACGCAGTATTTT
D gene: -; J gene: TRBJ2-4; clone size: -; V gene: TRBV6-5; CDR3 protein: CASSYGGQDIQYF; CDR3 DNA: TGTGCCAGCAGTTACGGGGGACAAGACATTCAGTACTTC
D gene: -; J gene: TRBJ2-5; clone size: -; V gene: TRBV10-2; CDR3 protein: CASSGEMRETQYF; CDR3 DNA: TGCGCCAGCTCCGGGGAAATGCGAGAGACCCAGTACTTC
D gene: -; J gene: TRBJ2-1; clone size: -; V gene: TRBV7-9; CDR3 protein: CVSSLPGRSYNEQFF; CDR3 DNA: TGTGTCAGCAGCTTACCGGGACGTAGCTACAATGAGCAGTTCTTC
D gene: TRBD2; J gene: TRBJ2-1; clone size: -; V gene: TRBV14; CDR3 protein: CASSQGVLMAGEPQFF; CDR3 DNA: TGTGCCAGCAGCCAAGGAGTTCTAATGGCGGGAGAACCGCAGTTCTTC
D gene: TRBD1; J gene: TRBJ1-2; clone size: -; V gene: TRBV7-9; CDR3 protein: CAGSTGQVYGYTF; CDR3 DNA: TGTGCCGGCAGCACCGGACAGGTCTATGGCTACACCTTC
D gene: -; J gene: TRBJ1-2; clone size: -; V gene: TRBV6-5; CDR3 protein: CASSFQRGSSYYGYTF; CDR3 DNA: TGTGCCAGCAGCTTTCAGCGGGGAAGCTCCTACTATGGCTACACCTTC
D gene: -; J gene: TRBJ2-2; clone size: -; V gene: TRBV5-1; CDR3 protein: CASRAGPTTGELFF; CDR3 DNA: TGCGCCAGCAGGGCCGGACCGACGACCGGGGAGCTGTTTTTT
D gene: -; J gene: TRBJ2-1; clone size: -; V gene: TRBV13; CDR3 protein: CASSLSLLVYNEQFF; CDR3 DNA: TGTGCCAGCAGCTTAAGTTTACTTGTGTACAATGAGCAGTTCTTC
D gene: -; J gene: TRBJ1-1; clone size: many; V gene: TRBV29-1; CDR3 protein: CSGGRRNTEAFF; CDR3 DNA: TGCAGCGGTGGCAGGAGGAACACTGAAGCTTTCTTT
D gene: TRBD1; J gene: TRBJ1-2; clone size: -; V gene: TRBV7-9; CDR3 protein: CASSPRGTGNYGYTF; CDR3 DNA: TGTGCCAGCAGCCCCCGGGGGACAGGGAACTATGGCTACACCTTC
D gene: TRBD2; J gene: TRBJ2-2; clone size: -; V gene: TRBV30; CDR3 protein: CAWSGSRTSGTTGELFF; CDR3 DNA: TGTGCCTGGAGTGGATCGCGGACTAGCGGAACCACCGGGGAGCTGTTTTTT